The 30 T cell receptor beta chains listed next were all sequenced from one sample in a study of blood T cell repertoires in COVID-19. The protocol was immunoSEQ multiplex PCR, while the TCRdb copy is restricted to in-frame clones and leaves out a portion. Altogether 140,000 to 150,000 clones are present, approximately 87% being singletons, with the ten largest covering roughly two fifths. Sequencing used peripheral blood. These receptors were obtained from a man aged 50 or older who had recovered from COVID-19.

The chain employs TRBV5-5 and TRBJ2-7, with 9 bases identical to TRBD1. Germline loops: CDR1 SGHKS, CDR2 YYEKEE (reference sequence). V was pared by 3 bases and J by 0 bases, with 4 bases of the junction left unmatched. This CDR3 has 15 amino acids. The CDR3 protein is CASSWTGESSYEQYF. In DNA form, the CDR3 reads TGTGCCAGCAGCTGGACAGGGGAAAGCTCCTACGAGCAGTACTTC.

The chain combines TRBV4-1 with TRBJ1-3; D is possibly TRBD1 (6 bases). V was trimmed by 0 bases and J by 0 bases, leaving 9 bases between them. This CDR3 has 16 amino acids. The V gene's germline CDR1 is MGHRA and CDR2 YSYEKL. This CDR3 reads CASSQDQGSSGNTIYF. The CDR3 nucleotides are TGCGCCAGCAGCCAAGATCAGGGGAGCTCTGGAAACACCATATATTTT.

CDR3 in amino acids: CASSSRGTSGTDTQYF. As DNA, the CDR3 is TGTGCCAGCAGCTCCCGTGGGACAAGTGGAACAGATACGCAGTATTTT. V usage is TRBV7-2 and J usage is TRBJ2-3; D is perhaps TRBD1 (6 bases). The germline V and J ends were trimmed by 4 bases and 3 bases, with 17 bases remaining between them. The CDR3 covers 16 residues. Germline lookup yields CDR1 SGHTA and CDR2 FQGNSA.

This clone was seen once. The V gene is TRBV6-5, the J gene TRBJ2-5, with D maybe TRBD2 (5 bases). Trimming took 2 bases from V and 2 from J, leaving 6 bases between them. Germline-derived CDR1 and CDR2 are MNHEY and SVGAGI. The CDR3 extends over 13 amino acids. CDR3: CASSYVAQETQYF. CDR3 nucleotide sequence: TGTGCCAGCAGTTACGTAGCGCAAGAGACCCAGTACTTC.

This clone was seen a handful of times. The rearrangement uses TRBV4-1 and TRBJ2-7; the match to TRBD2 covers 9 bases. V shed 0 bases and J 3 bases; nucleotides not matched to a gene: 6. Germline assignment: CDR1 MGHRA and CDR2 YSYEKL. CDR3 length: 16 residues. The CDR3 reads CASSQDSYSGGYEQYF. In DNA form, the CDR3 reads TGCGCCAGCAGCCAAGATTCCTATAGCGGGGGCTACGAGCAGTACTTC.

In its sample, this clone was seen once. The chain carries TRBV14 and TRBJ2-7, with 14 bases matching TRBD2. Germline V gene lookup returns CDR1 SGHDN and CDR2 FVKESK. This CDR3 contains 18 residues. Germline trimming cut 5 bases from V and 0 bases from J; bases unmatched to any gene: 9. CDR3 in DNA: TGTGCCAGCAGCTCATTGGGACTAGCGGGGGCCTACTCCTACGAGCAGTACTTC. This gives the protein CASSSLGLAGAYSYEQYF.

The chain carries TRBV5-1 and TRBJ1-5; D is unclear. This CDR3 contains 13 residues. V was pared by 1 base and J by 2 bases, with 4 bases between. Germline CDR1 SGHRS, CDR2 YFSETQ. The CDR3 reads CASSLTGNQPQHF. The CDR3, as DNA: TGCGCCAGCAGCTTGACGGGCAATCAGCCCCAGCATTTT.

The V gene is TRBV11-3, the J gene TRBJ2-2; the D gene is possibly TRBD1 (5 bases). The germline CDR1 and CDR2 sequences are SGHNT and YENEEA. V dropped 5 bases and J dropped 1 base, with 8 bases sitting between them. The CDR3 runs to 14 residues. CDR3 residues: CASSKQVNTGELFF. CDR3 coding DNA: TGTGCCAGCAGCAAACAGGTGAACACCGGGGAGCTGTTTTTT.

The genes are TRBV5-1 and TRBJ2-3; the match to TRBD1 covers 8 bases. Germline CDR1 is SGHRS and CDR2 is YFSETQ. The CDR3 runs 17 residues. Trimming cost V 2 bases and J 0 bases; bases outside gene matches: 8. DNA of the CDR3: TGCGCCAGCAGCTTAGGACAGGGTACGGCTAGCACAGATACGCAGTATTTT. This sequence encodes CASSLGQGTASTDTQYF.

Notes on this clone: Additional DNA sequences in this sample encode the identical CDR3. CDR3: CASSMSGGNQPQHF. CDR3 in DNA: TGTGCCAGTAGTATGTCAGGGGGTAATCAGCCCCAGCATTTT. The genes are TRBV19 and TRBJ1-5; TRBD1 aligns across 7 bases. CDR1 LNHDA and CDR2 SQIVND come from the germline V gene (reference sequence). Germline trimming cut 3 bases from V and 4 bases from J; bases unmatched to any gene: 3. The CDR3 is made up of 14 amino acids.

The chain joins TRBV18 to TRBJ2-3; possibly TRBD1 for D (6 bases). Between the trimmed V and J ends, which lost 2 bases and 5 bases, there was a span of 17 bases. The germline gives CDR1 KGHSH, CDR2 LQKENI. There are 16 residues in the CDR3. The CDR3 nucleotides read TGTGCCAGCTCACCAGTTGTTGGGGGCCCGGGAGATACGCAGTATTTT. Its protein product is CASSPVVGGPGDTQYF. Together with reference TRBV18 and TRBJ2-3, the CDR3 gives the full variable domain: NAGVMQNPRHLVRRRGQEARLRCSPMKGHSHVYWYRQLPEEGLKFMVYLQKENIIDESGMPKERFSAEFPKEGPSILRIQQVVRGDSAAYFCASSPVVGGPGDTQYFGPGTRLTVL.

This clone was counted a single time. The genes are TRBV6-4 and TRBJ1-1; D unclear. Trimming pared 4 bases from V and 0 bases from J, leaving 6 bases between. The CDR3 totals 13 residues. Germline V lookup: CDR1 MRHNA, CDR2 SNTAGT. The CDR3 nucleotides are TGTGCCAGCAGTGGCGGAGTGAACACTGAAGCTTTCTTT. This gives the protein CASSGGVNTEAFF.

This clone showed up just a few times. This chain connects TRBV19 to TRBJ2-2; D perhaps matches TRBD1 (6 bases). The germline V and J ends were trimmed by 5 bases and 5 bases, with 12 bases remaining between them. The CDR3 is 14 residues long. The germline CDR1 and CDR2 sequences are LNHDA and SQIVND (reference sequence). DNA for the CDR3: TGTGCCAGTAGTGTCACAGGGTTGACCGGGGAGCTGTTTTTT. This sequence encodes CASSVTGLTGELFF. The complete variable domain, with remaining parts taken from reference TRBV19 and TRBJ2-2, reads DGGITQSPKYLFRKEGQNVTLSCEQNLNHDAMYWYRQDPGQGLRLIYYSQIVNDFQKGDIAEGYSVSREKKESFPLTVTSAQKNPTAFYLCASSVTGLTGELFFGEGSRLTVL.

The gene calls are TRBV10-3 and TRBJ1-1; 7 nucleotides match TRBD1. The V segment lost 7 bases and the J segment 4 bases; nucleotides outside the gene matches: 6. Germline V CDR1 and CDR2: ENHRY, SYGVKD. The CDR3 is 13 residues long. The CDR3: CAIKRGLATEAFF. CDR3 nucleotides: TGTGCCATCAAGAGGGGGCTGGCCACTGAAGCTTTCTTT.

V gene TRBV19 combines with J gene TRBJ2-7, with 9 bases matching TRBD1. J lost 5 bases, V lost 5 bases, and 19 bases had no gene match. The CDR3 has 18 amino acids. CDR1 and CDR2 from the germline V gene are LNHDA and SQIVND (reference sequence). CDR3 in DNA: TGTGCCAGTAGTGGGACGGACAGGGGCCCTTCCTTCATCGACGAGCAGTACTTC. Translated: CASSGTDRGPSFIDEQYF.

The CDR3 is CASSLDRARGYTF. The CDR3 region has the DNA TGTGCCAGCAGCCTGGACAGGGCTAGAGGCTACACCTTC. The chain recombines TRBV7-2 with TRBJ1-2; 8 bases are shared with TRBD1. The CDR3 covers 13 residues. The J segment lost 8 bases and the V segment lost 5 bases, leaving 7 bases of the junction unmatched. In germline, CDR1 is SGHTA, CDR2 FQGNSA. Looking up the rest from reference TRBV7-2 and TRBJ1-2 gives the full variable domain: GAGVSQSPSNKVTEKGKDVELRCDPISGHTALYWYRQSLGQGLEFLIYFQGNSAPDKSGLPSDRFSAERTGGSVSTLTIQRTQQEDSAVYLCASSLDRARGYTFGSGTRLTVV.

This chain uses TRBV11-2 with TRBJ2-6, with D possibly matching TRBD1 (5 bases). This CDR3 is 15 amino acids long. Germline V lookup: CDR1 SGHAT, CDR2 FQNNGV. V lost 5 bases, J lost 4 bases, and 12 bases lay in between. CDR3 loop: CASSVRGSGANVLTF. The CDR3 DNA is TGTGCCAGCAGCGTAAGGGGCTCCGGGGCCAACGTCCTGACTTTC.

The rearrangement joins TRBV4-2 to TRBJ2-3; 9 bases align to TRBD1. Germline V lookup: CDR1 LGHNA, CDR2 YNFKEQ. Losses at the gene ends were 4 bases for V and 4 bases for J; bases not matched to a gene: 12. The CDR3 spans 17 residues. This CDR3 is CASSRTFRDRVPDTQYF. The CDR3 DNA reads TGTGCCAGCAGCCGTACCTTCCGGGACAGGGTTCCAGATACGCAGTATTTT.

The chain couples TRBV7-9 to TRBJ2-5, with 7 nucleotides matching TRBD2. The CDR3 runs to 13 residues. Per the germline V gene, CDR1 is SEHNR and CDR2 is FQNEAQ (reference sequence). J was trimmed by 5 bases and V by 9 bases; bases with no gene match: 9. The CDR3 bases are TGTGCCAGTTCTTGGGAGGGTGGTGAGACCCAGTACTTC. Residues: CASSWEGGETQYF.

The V call is TRBV6-4, the J call TRBJ2-1; maybe TRBD2 (6 bases). The CDR3 covers 16 residues. Trimming took off 2 bases at V and 8 bases at J, with 19 bases between the two ends. CDR1 MRHNA and CDR2 SNTAGT come from the germline V gene. CDR3 bases: TGTGCCAGCAGTGACGAATTCGCGGGGCCCCGGGATGAGCAGTTCTTC. Protein sequence: CASSDEFAGPRDEQFF.

The V gene is TRBV7-6, the J gene TRBJ2-7; 8 nucleotides agree with TRBD1. The CDR3 spans 16 residues. The trim removed 4 bases at V and 2 bases at J, leaving 10 bases unmatched. Germline V lookup: CDR1 SGHVS, CDR2 FNYEAQ. The CDR3 nucleotides are TGTGCCAGCAGCTCAACCCCGGGACAGGCCGCCTACGAGCAGTACTTC. Translating it yields CASSSTPGQAAYEQYF.

This clone was seen just once. J is TRBJ2-6 and V is TRBV19; 11 bases are a match to TRBD1. This CDR3 has 18 residues. V trimming: 3 bases; J trimming: 1 base; junction bases outside the gene matches: 5. Germline V gives CDR1 LNHDA, CDR2 SQIVND (reference sequence). The CDR3 DNA reads as TGTGCCAGTAGTATTGGGACAGGGGGTTGGTCTGGGGCCAACGTCCTGACTTTC. Its protein is CASSIGTGGWSGANVLTF.

The chain joins TRBV6-5 to TRBJ2-3, with a possible D match to TRBD2 (7 bases). Trimming removed 0 bases at V and 4 bases at J, with 11 bases between. Germline V lookup: CDR1 MNHEY, CDR2 SVGAGI. This CDR3 region has 15 residues. The CDR3 DNA reads as TGTGCCAGCAGTTACTCGGGGGGGCGTGCAGATACGCAGTATTTT. It yields the protein CASSYSGGRADTQYF.

CDR3 sequence: CASSRDRGLHTGELFF. CDR3 sequence (DNA): TGTGCCAGCAGCCGCGACAGGGGGCTGCACACCGGGGAGCTGTTTTTT. The chain carries TRBV6-2 or TRBV6-3 and TRBJ2-2; 10 bases map to TRBD1. The CDR3 contains 16 residues. Germline assignment: CDR1 MNHEY and CDR2 SVGEGT. The V segment lost 6 bases and the J segment 3 bases; nucleotides outside the gene matches: 7.

In DNA, the CDR3 is TGTGCCAGCAGCTTAGGCAGTAACACTGAAGCTTTCTTT. This translates into CASSLGSNTEAFF. The rearrangement joins TRBV7-3 to TRBJ1-1; D is undetermined. The V end was cut by 2 bases, the J end by 2 bases, with 6 bases between. Germline CDR1 is SGHTA and CDR2 is FQGTGA. The CDR3 is 13 residues long.

This rearrangement joins TRBV7-9 to TRBJ1-1; D not resolved. The CDR3 runs to 15 residues. Germline CDR1 is SEHNR and CDR2 is FQNEAQ (reference sequence). V lost 4 bases to trimming and J lost 7 bases, with 19 bases between them. The CDR3 coding sequence is TGTGCCAGCAGCTCTACGGGGAGGGAGATCGGTGAAGCTTTCTTT. As protein: CASSSTGREIGEAFF.

This chain joins TRBV6-5 and TRBJ2-7; D is undetermined. CDR3 length: 13 residues. Germline CDR1 reads MNHEY; CDR2 reads SVGAGI. V lost 0 bases and J lost 6, with 9 bases in between. The CDR3 loop is CASSYSDNVEQYF. CDR3 sequence (DNA): TGTGCCAGCAGTTACTCCGACAACGTCGAGCAGTACTTC.

This clone was observed a handful of times. The chain carries TRBV4-1 and TRBJ1-2; 9 bases map to TRBD1. Looked up from germline, CDR1 is MGHRA and CDR2 is YSYEKL. Trimming removed 0 bases from V and 8 bases from J; junction bases left unmatched: 7. The CDR3 has 15 amino acids. The CDR3 sequence: CASSQDAGQGRGYTF. The CDR3 nucleotides read TGCGCCAGCAGCCAAGACGCGGGACAGGGACGCGGCTACACCTTC.

This clone has only one observation. This sequence joins TRBV7-2 and TRBJ1-5; 9 nucleotides agree with TRBD1. The V gene's germline CDR1 is SGHTA and CDR2 FQGNSA. V shed 4 bases and J 4 bases; nucleotides not matched to a gene: 2. The CDR3 length is 14 residues. DNA of the CDR3: TGTGCCAGCAGCTCGGGACAGGGAAATCAGCCCCAGCATTTT. This encodes CASSSGQGNQPQHF.

The genes are TRBV5-4 and TRBJ2-6, with D perhaps matching TRBD1 (6 bases). The CDR3 consists of 17 residues. V lost 2 bases and J 0 bases, leaving 12 bases between the germline ends. The germline gives CDR1 SGHNT, CDR2 YYREEE (reference sequence). CDR3 amino acids: CASSFWPGVSGANVLTF. In DNA form, the CDR3 reads TGTGCCAGCAGCTTTTGGCCAGGGGTCTCTGGGGCCAACGTCCTGACTTTC. The whole variable domain, filled in from reference TRBV5-4 and TRBJ2-6, reads ETGVTQSPTHLIKTRGQQVTLRCSSQSGHNTVSWYQQALGQGPQFIFQYYREEENGRGNFPPRFSGLQFPNYSSELNVNALELDDSALYLCASSFWPGVSGANVLTFGAGSRLTVL.